This is a list of T cell receptor beta chains from one sample in a study of cytomegalovirus exposure and HLA in healthy donors. Some clones are missing from TCRdb's copy, which holds only in-frame ones; the method was immunoSEQ multiplex PCR. The sample consists of over 95,000 clones, roughly 69% of them appearing once. Sequenced sample: PBMCs. The receptors originated from a human donor in good health. The CDR3 runs from the conserved cysteine through the conserved F or W. Part of the rows lack a size; the others show once, few, many or a class for expanded clones.

V: TRBV19; J: TRBJ1-4; size: -; CDR3: CASSMMGGIGVNEKLFF
V: TRBV19; J: TRBJ1-4; size: -; CDR3: CASTPQAGTANEKLFF
V: TRBV7-2; J: TRBJ1-1; size: few; CDR3: CASSTHRGTNTEAFF
V: TRBV7-9; J: TRBJ1-2; size: -; CDR3: CASSSQGEHGYTF
V: TRBV28; J: TRBJ2-2; size: -; CDR3: CASSPRQAARTGELFF
V: TRBV5-6; J: TRBJ1-2; size: few; CDR3: CASSLVRGGYTF
V: TRBV25-1; J: TRBJ2-7; size: -; CDR3: CASSEFRAYEQYF
V: TRBV6-6; J: TRBJ1-4; size: -; CDR3: CASSYQSGSSNEKLFF
V: TRBV2; J: TRBJ2-3; size: once; CDR3: CASSARSGGTDTQYF
V: TRBV30; J: TRBJ2-3; size: -; CDR3: CAWSVLETDTQYF
V: TRBV5-5; J: TRBJ1-1; size: few; CDR3: CASSLGQGVTEAFF
V: TRBV4-1; J: TRBJ1-1; size: once; CDR3: CASSQEGRRTEAFF
V: TRBV6-1; J: TRBJ1-4; size: -; CDR3: CASMRDRSNEKLFF
V: TRBV28; J: TRBJ2-7; size: -; CDR3: CASSLQGRGQYF
V: TRBV30; J: TRBJ1-6; size: few; CDR3: CAWSIGQENSPLHF
V: TRBV7-9; J: TRBJ1-2; size: -; CDR3: CASSINLGRGHYGYTF
V: TRBV11-2; J: TRBJ1-1; size: -; CDR3: CASSPSGTGRTEAFF
V: TRBV5-1; J: TRBJ2-5; size: -; CDR3: CASSFSPSGKETQYF
V: TRBV5-1; J: TRBJ2-6; size: once; CDR3: CASSLLPNPGGNSGANVLTF
V: TRBV27; J: TRBJ1-3; size: -; CDR3: CASTPPHGSGNTIYF
V: TRBV7-9; J: TRBJ2-7; size: once; CDR3: CASSLSQVVYEQYF
V: TRBV18; J: TRBJ2-3; size: -; CDR3: CASSPSSYTDTQYF
V: TRBV7-2; J: TRBJ1-1; size: -; CDR3: CASSLVHMNTEAFF
V: TRBV29-1; J: TRBJ1-2; size: once; CDR3: CSVIGQGERYGYTF
V: TRBV6-1; J: TRBJ2-4; size: few; CDR3: CASSGGSLAKNIQYF
V: TRBV7-2; J: TRBJ2-1; size: -; CDR3: CASSIRQGGIDEQFF
V: TRBV28; J: TRBJ1-4; size: -; CDR3: CATRYSTLPKEKLFF
V: TRBV7-6; J: TRBJ2-1; size: -; CDR3: CASSLDGTRNNEQFF